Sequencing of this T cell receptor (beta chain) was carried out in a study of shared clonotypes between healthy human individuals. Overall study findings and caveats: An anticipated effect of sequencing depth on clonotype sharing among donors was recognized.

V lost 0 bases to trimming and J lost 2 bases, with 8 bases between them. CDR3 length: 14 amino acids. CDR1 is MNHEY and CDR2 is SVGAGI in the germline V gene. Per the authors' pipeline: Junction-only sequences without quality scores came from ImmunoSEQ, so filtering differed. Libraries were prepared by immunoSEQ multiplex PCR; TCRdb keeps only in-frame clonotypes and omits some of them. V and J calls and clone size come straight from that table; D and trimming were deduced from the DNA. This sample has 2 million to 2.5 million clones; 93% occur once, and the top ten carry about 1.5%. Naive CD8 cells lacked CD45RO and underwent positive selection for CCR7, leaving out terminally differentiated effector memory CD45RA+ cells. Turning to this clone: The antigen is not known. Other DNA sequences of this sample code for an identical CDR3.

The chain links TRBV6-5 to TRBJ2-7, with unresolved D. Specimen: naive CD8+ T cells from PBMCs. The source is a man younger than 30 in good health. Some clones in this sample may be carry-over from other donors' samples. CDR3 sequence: CASSYSAGPYEQYF. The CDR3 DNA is TGTGCCAGCAGTTACTCGGCAGGCCCCTACGAGCAGTACTTC.